Below, 15 T cell receptor beta chains from the same sample are listed, as sequenced in a study of blood T cell repertoires in COVID-19. Clones were read by immunoSEQ multiplex PCR, and TCRdb kept only the in-frame ones, dropping some. The sample consists of roughly 200,000 clones, 87% of them appearing once. Sample: peripheral blood. These receptors were collected from a man in his fifties or sixties with active or convalescent COVID-19.

This chain uses TRBV4-1 with TRBJ1-5; TRBD1 matches at 7 bases. The trim removed 1 base at V and 5 bases at J, leaving 5 bases unmatched. Germline V gene sequence: CDR1 MGHRA, CDR2 YSYEKL. The CDR3 is 15 residues long. The CDR3 region has the DNA TGCGCCAGCAGCCAAGTAGGGGGCGCGGATCAGCCCCAGCATTTT. It translates to CASSQVGGADQPQHF.

The chain links TRBV7-8 to TRBJ1-6; tentative D call: TRBD1 (5 bases). Trimming shortened V by 7 bases and J by 0 bases, and 10 bases separated the two germline ends. From germline, CDR1 is SGHVS and CDR2 FQNEAQ. CDR3 size: 15 residues. The CDR3 DNA is TGTGCCAGCACCGAGACAGCCTCCTATAATTCACCCCTCCACTTT. Encoded protein: CASTETASYNSPLHF.

The chain employs TRBV29-1 and TRBJ1-1, with D possibly being TRBD1 (5 bases). This CDR3 has 12 residues. Germline V lookup: CDR1 SQVTM, CDR2 ANQGSEA. Trimming stripped 3 bases from V and 5 bases from J, with 10 bases between. CDR3 sequence: CSVDKGRTEAFF. For the CDR3, the DNA is TGCAGCGTTGATAAGGGGAGGACTGAAGCTTTCTTT.

The rearrangement links TRBV11-2 to TRBJ1-6; maybe TRBD1 (5 bases). Trimming shortened V by 5 bases and J by 5 bases, and 13 bases separated the two germline ends. The CDR3 is 15 residues long. Germline assignment: CDR1 SGHAT and CDR2 FQNNGV. CDR3 residues: CASSRAQGHNSPLHF. The CDR3 DNA reads as TGTGCCAGCAGCCGAGCTCAGGGTCATAATTCACCCCTCCACTTT.

This rearrangement joins TRBV28 to TRBJ1-6; no reliable D call. Trimming took 7 bases from V and 7 from J, leaving 14 bases between them. The CDR3 is 14 amino acids. Germline loops: CDR1 MDHEN, CDR2 SYDVKM. CDR3 sequence: CASTKVGGNSPLHF. The CDR3 DNA sequence: TGTGCCAGCACCAAGGTAGGAGGGAATTCACCCCTCCACTTT.

This rearrangement joins TRBV14 to TRBJ2-7; possible D gene TRBD2, 5 bases. The CDR3 is 13 amino acids. Germline CDR1 SGHDN, CDR2 FVKESK. Trimming took off 0 bases at V and 6 bases at J, with 9 bases between the two ends. The CDR3 sequence: CASSQDRGSEQYF. The CDR3 bases are TGTGCCAGCAGCCAAGATCGTGGGAGCGAGCAGTACTTC.

V and J are TRBV11-3 and TRBJ2-1, with TRBD2 identical over 14 bases. CDR1 SGHNT and CDR2 YENEEA come from the germline V gene. The CDR3 runs to 14 residues. The J segment lost 13 bases and the V segment lost 1 base, leaving 3 bases of the junction unmatched. DNA for the CDR3: TGTGCCAGCAGCTTAGGGACTAGCGGGGGGCATCAGTTCTTC. Amino acids: CASSLGTSGGHQFF.

The chain links TRBV2 to TRBJ2-7, with 8 bases matching TRBD2. There are 14 residues in the CDR3. Germline lookup yields CDR1 SNHLY and CDR2 FYNNEI. V shed 4 bases, J shed 6 bases, and the junction held 8 bases outside the gene matches. The CDR3 loop is CASSAQAGVSEQYF. CDR3 sequence (DNA): TGTGCCAGCAGTGCGCAAGCGGGGGTTTCCGAGCAGTACTTC.

The V and J genes are TRBV10-3 and TRBJ2-7; 8 bases fit TRBD2. J lost 5 bases, V lost 3 bases, and 3 bases had no gene match. The CDR3 sequence is 13 residues long. Germline values: CDR1 ENHRY, CDR2 SYGVKD. The CDR3 DNA follows: TGTGCCATCAGTGAAGCGGGGGCGAACGAGCAGTACTTC. As protein: CAISEAGANEQYF.

This clone was detected only once. V and J are TRBV6-6 and TRBJ1-2; TRBD1 matches at 7 bases. The CDR3 contains 14 residues. CDR1 MNHNY and CDR2 SVGAGI come from the germline V gene (reference sequence). V dropped 2 bases and J dropped 7; count of bases not matched to a gene: 7. The CDR3 reads CASSYDRELAGYTF. CDR3 bases: TGTGCCAGCAGTTACGACAGGGAGTTGGCTGGCTACACCTTC.

This clone was picked up one time. The CDR3 region is CASRGSGGAGSTDTQYF. CDR3 sequence (DNA): TGCGCCAGCAGAGGAAGCGGGGGGGCCGGGAGCACAGATACGCAGTATTTT. V gene TRBV10-2 combines with J gene TRBJ2-3; 10 nucleotides line up with TRBD2. The ends lost 6 bases at V and 0 bases at J; junction bases unmatched: 9. CDR3 length: 17 residues. In germline, CDR1 is WSHSY, CDR2 SAAADI.

The chain has TRBV19 and TRBJ1-3; D possibly corresponds to TRBD1 (6 bases). The CDR3 consists of 15 residues. V was shortened by 4 bases and J by 7 bases, with 17 bases between the two germline ends. Per the germline V gene, CDR1 is LNHDA and CDR2 is SQIVND (reference sequence). CDR3 nucleotide sequence: TGTGCCAGTAGTACGAGCAGGGGAAGAGGGAACACCATATATTTT. It encodes CASSTSRGRGNTIYF.

This sequence joins TRBV7-2 and TRBJ2-2; TRBD1 agrees at 9 bases. The CDR3 is 15 residues long. V dropped 5 bases and J dropped 3; count of bases not matched to a gene: 4. CDR1 is SGHTA, CDR2 FQGNSA, per germline. In DNA form, the CDR3 reads TGTGCCAGCAGCCGGACAGGGGCTTACACCGGGGAGCTGTTTTTT. The encoded protein is CASSRTGAYTGELFF.

The chain links TRBV5-4 to TRBJ1-2; D is uncertain. From germline, CDR1 is SGHNT and CDR2 YYREEE (reference sequence). Deletions cut 0 bases from V and 2 bases from J, with 8 bases between. CDR3 length: 14 amino acids. As DNA, the CDR3 is TGTGCCAGCAGCTTGGCGACAAGCAACTATGGCTACACCTTC. It is translated as CASSLATSNYGYTF.

V is TRBV27 and J is TRBJ1-1, with D possibly matching TRBD1 (5 bases). CDR1 and CDR2 (germline): MNHEY, SMNVEV (reference sequence). The length of the CDR3 is 16 residues. V shed 1 base and J shed 4 bases, with 16 bases lying between them. The DNA of the CDR3 is TGTGCCAGCAGTTTATTCACGGGGGAGAAGAGCACTGAAGCTTTCTTT. This gives the protein CASSLFTGEKSTEAFF.